This T cell receptor (beta chain) was identified in a study of blood T cell repertoires in COVID-19. Across the whole study: Samples of COVID-19 (acute and convalescent) were obtained from the United States, Italy and Spain. T cells, B-cell-depleted T cells, or PBMCs supplied cDNA or gDNA.

The CDR3 totals 13 residues. V was trimmed by 9 bases and J by 2 bases, leaving 8 bases between them. From germline, CDR1 is MNHEY and CDR2 SVGAGI. The protocol was immunoSEQ multiplex PCR, while the TCRdb copy is restricted to in-frame clones and leaves out a portion. The sample yields about 120,000 clones, around four fifths seen once. This chain connects TRBV6-5 to TRBJ2-6; no clear D. The receptor was isolated from a human donor in a cohort sampled during active COVID-19. Sequenced: peripheral blood. The chain's CDR3 is CASTEPGANVLTF. For the CDR3, the DNA is TGTGCCAGTACAGAGCCTGGGGCCAACGTCCTGACTTTC.